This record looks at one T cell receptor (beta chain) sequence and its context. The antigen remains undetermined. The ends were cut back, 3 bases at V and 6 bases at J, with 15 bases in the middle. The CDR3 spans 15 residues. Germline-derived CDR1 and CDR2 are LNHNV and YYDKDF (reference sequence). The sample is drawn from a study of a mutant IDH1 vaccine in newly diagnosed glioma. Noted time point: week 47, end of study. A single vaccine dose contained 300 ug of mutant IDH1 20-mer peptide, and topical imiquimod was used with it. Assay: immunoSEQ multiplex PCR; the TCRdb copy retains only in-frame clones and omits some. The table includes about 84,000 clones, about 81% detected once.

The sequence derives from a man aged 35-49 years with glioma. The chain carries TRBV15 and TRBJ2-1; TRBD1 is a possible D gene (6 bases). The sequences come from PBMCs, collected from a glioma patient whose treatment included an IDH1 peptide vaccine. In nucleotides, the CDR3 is TGTGCCACCAGCAGCCCGCCTATGGGGGCCAATGAGCAGTTCTTC. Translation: CATSSPPMGANEQFF.